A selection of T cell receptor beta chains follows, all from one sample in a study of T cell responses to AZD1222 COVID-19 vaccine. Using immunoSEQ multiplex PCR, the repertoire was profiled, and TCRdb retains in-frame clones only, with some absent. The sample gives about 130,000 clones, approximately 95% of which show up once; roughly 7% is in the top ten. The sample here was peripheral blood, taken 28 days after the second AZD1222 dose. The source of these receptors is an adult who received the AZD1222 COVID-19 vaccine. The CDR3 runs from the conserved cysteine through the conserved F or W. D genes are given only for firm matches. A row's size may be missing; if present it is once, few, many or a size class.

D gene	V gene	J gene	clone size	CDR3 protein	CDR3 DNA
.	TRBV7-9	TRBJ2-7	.	CASSLTDYEQYF	TGTGCCAGCAGCTTAACCGACTACGAGCAGTACTTC
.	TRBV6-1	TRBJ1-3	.	CASSELNTIYF	TGTGCCAGCAGTGAACTAAACACCATATATTTT
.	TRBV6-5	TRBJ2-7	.	CASSNPGAEYEQYF	TGTGCCAGCAGTAACCCTGGAGCTGAGTACGAGCAGTACTTC
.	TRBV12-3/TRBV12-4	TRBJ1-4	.	CASSMTSGTSLFF	TGTGCCAGCAGTATGACGTCGGGGACCTCACTGTTTTTT
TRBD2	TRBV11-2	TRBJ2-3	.	CASSSYSSGGGDTQYF	TGTGCCAGCAGCTCCTACTCTAGCGGGGGGGGAGATACGCAGTATTTT
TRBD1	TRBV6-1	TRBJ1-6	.	CASSEETGNSPLHF	TGTGCCAGCAGTGAAGAGACAGGGAATTCACCCCTCCACTTT
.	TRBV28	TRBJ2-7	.	CASSSGSSYEQYF	TGTGCCAGCAGTTCCGGGAGCTCCTACGAGCAGTACTTC
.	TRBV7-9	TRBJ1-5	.	CASSLAGNRGPNQPQHF	TGTGCCAGCAGCTTAGCGGGAAATAGGGGCCCGAATCAGCCCCAGCATTTT
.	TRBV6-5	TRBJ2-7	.	CASRTSDSLYEQYF	TGTGCCAGCAGGACCTCAGACAGTCTCTACGAGCAGTACTTC
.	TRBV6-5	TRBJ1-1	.	CASSYLRGFTEAFF	TGTGCCAGCAGCTACCTCCGGGGGTTCACTGAAGCTTTCTTT
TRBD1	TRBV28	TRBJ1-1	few	CASSSPGQQAFF	TGTGCCAGCAGTTCCCCGGGACAGCAAGCTTTCTTT
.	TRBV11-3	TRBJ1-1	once	CASSSVRTEAFF	TGTGCCAGCAGCTCCGTCCGGACTGAAGCTTTCTTT
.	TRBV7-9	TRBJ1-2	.	CASSRQAGYTF	TGTGCCAGCAGCCGTCAGGCCGGCTACACCTTC
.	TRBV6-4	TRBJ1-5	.	CASSVQVGQPQHF	TGTGCCAGCAGTGTTCAGGTCGGACAGCCCCAGCATTTT
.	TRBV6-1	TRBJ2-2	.	CASSEARGTGELFF	TGTGCCAGCAGTGAAGCGCGGGGCACCGGGGAGCTGTTTTTT
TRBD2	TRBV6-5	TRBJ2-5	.	CASSYSGTSGEETQYF	TGTGCCAGCAGTTACTCCGGGACTAGCGGGGAAGAGACCCAGTACTTC
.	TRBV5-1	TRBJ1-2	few	CASSLAFFRDGYTF	TGCGCCAGCAGCTTGGCTTTTTTCAGGGACGGCTACACCTTC
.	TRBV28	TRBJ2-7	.	CASSSLLRIYEQYF	TGTGCCAGCAGTTCCCTGTTGAGAATATACGAGCAGTACTTC
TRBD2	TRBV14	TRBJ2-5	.	CASSPPGSGGETQYF	TGTGCCAGCAGCCCGCCAGGGAGCGGGGGAGAGACCCAGTACTTC
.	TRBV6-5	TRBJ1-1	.	CAHRAGGGTEAFF	TGTGCGCACCGGGCCGGGGGCGGCACTGAAGCTTTCTTT
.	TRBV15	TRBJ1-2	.	CATSSVNSPHYGYTF	TGTGCCACCAGCAGTGTGAACAGCCCTCACTATGGCTACACCTTC
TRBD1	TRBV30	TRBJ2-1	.	CAWRYQGALPEQFF	TGTGCCTGGAGATATCAGGGGGCCCTGCCTGAGCAGTTCTTC
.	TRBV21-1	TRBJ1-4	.	CASSEYLRQGSNEKLFF	TGTGCCAGCAGCGAATACCTTAGACAGGGCTCGAATGAAAAACTGTTTTTT
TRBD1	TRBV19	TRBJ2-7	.	CASSLQGARDEQYF	TGTGCCAGTAGCCTCCAGGGGGCCAGGGACGAGCAGTACTTC
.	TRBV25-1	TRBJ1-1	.	CASRMNTEAFF	TGTGCCAGCAGGATGAACACTGAAGCTTTCTTT
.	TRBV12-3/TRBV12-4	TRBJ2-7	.	CASSPSSYEQYF	TGTGCCAGCAGCCCAAGCTCCTACGAGCAGTACTTC
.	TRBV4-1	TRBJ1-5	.	CASRSKGNSNQPQHF	TGCGCCAGCAGGTCAAAGGGTAATAGCAATCAGCCCCAGCATTTT
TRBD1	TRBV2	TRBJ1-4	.	CASNGDRSGLKLFF	TGTGCCAGCAATGGGGACAGGTCGGGTTTGAAACTGTTTTTT
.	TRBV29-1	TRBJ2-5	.	CSVSREEETQYF	TGCAGCGTGAGTAGGGAAGAAGAGACCCAGTACTTC
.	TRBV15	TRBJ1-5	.	CATSGGDSNQPQHF	TGTGCCACCAGTGGGGGGGATAGCAATCAGCCCCAGCATTTT
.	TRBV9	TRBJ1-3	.	CASSARGSGNTIYF	TGTGCCAGCAGCGCGAGGGGGTCCGGAAACACCATATATTTT
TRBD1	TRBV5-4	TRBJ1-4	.	CASSLGTGGEKLFF	TGTGCCAGCAGCCTGGGGACAGGGGGAGAAAAACTGTTTTTT
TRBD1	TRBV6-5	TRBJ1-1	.	CANRGALNTEAFF	TGTGCCAACAGGGGGGCCCTGAACACTGAAGCTTTCTTT
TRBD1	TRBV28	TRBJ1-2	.	CASSLWGTGKSSGYTF	TGTGCCAGCAGTTTATGGGGGACAGGGAAAAGTAGTGGCTACACCTTC
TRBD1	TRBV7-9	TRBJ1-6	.	CASSLGSGGEYSPLHF	TGTGCCAGCAGCTTGGGCTCAGGGGGAGAATATTCACCCCTCCACTTT
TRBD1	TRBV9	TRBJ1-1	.	CASSEQGRAEAFF	TGTGCCAGCAGCGAACAGGGGAGGGCTGAAGCTTTCTTT
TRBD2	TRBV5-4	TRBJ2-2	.	CASSLVPSGVTGELFF	TGTGCCAGCAGCTTGGTCCCTAGCGGGGTCACCGGGGAGCTGTTTTTT
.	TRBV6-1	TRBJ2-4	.	CASSEEEVAIQYF	TGTGCCAGCAGTGAAGAGGAGGTCGCTATTCAGTACTTC
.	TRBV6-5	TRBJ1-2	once	CASQLGGRVYTF	TGTGCCAGCCAGCTCGGGGGGCGCGTTTACACCTTC
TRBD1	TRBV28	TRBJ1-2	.	CASRTGQGYGYTF	TGTGCCAGCAGGACGGGACAGGGATATGGCTACACCTTC
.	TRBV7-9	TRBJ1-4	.	CASSLVGEKLFF	TGTGCCAGCAGCTTAGTTGGCGAAAAACTGTTTTTT
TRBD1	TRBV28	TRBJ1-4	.	CASGGGQMNEKLFF	TGTGCCAGTGGTGGGGGACAGATGAATGAAAAACTGTTTTTT
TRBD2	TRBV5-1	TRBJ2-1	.	CASSPRSTSGGFNEQFF	TGCGCCAGCAGCCCCCGGTCCACTAGCGGGGGCTTCAATGAGCAGTTCTTC
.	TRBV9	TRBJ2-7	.	CASSVEQTQEQYF	TGTGCCAGCAGCGTAGAGCAGACTCAGGAGCAGTACTTC
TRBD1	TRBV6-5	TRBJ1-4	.	CASSSIGQGVKEKLFF	TGTGCCAGCAGTTCAATAGGACAGGGCGTAAAGGAAAAACTGTTTTTT
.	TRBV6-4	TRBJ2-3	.	CASSDSRRGTQYF	TGTGCCAGCAGTGACTCGAGAAGAGGAACGCAGTATTTT